This T cell receptor beta chain was recovered during a study of blood T cell repertoires in COVID-19 (dated by TCRdb to the early 2020s). With respect to the entire study: Samples covering the acute and convalescent phases of COVID-19 were provided by collaborators in the United States, Italy and Spain. The material from the prospective study consisted of cDNA or gDNA derived from T cells, B-cell-depleted T cells, or PBMCs. Subjects who had been exposed to COVID-19, were actively infected with it, or had recovered from it provided the deeply sampled blood TCRbeta repertoires that made up the dataset. A freely available public database, intended as a resource for researchers studying the immune response to SARS-CoV-2, is where the repertoires were released. Samples were obtained from the ongoing ImmuneRACE study (first 160 participants) and from some 1,300 subjects provided by 6 global collaborators. Sample metadata almost always included a de-identified subject ID, COVID-19 status, age in years and sex. Where available, HLA class I and class II types were taken from metadata supplied by the sample provider and were not determined by assay-based typing. Study-wide conclusions, independent of this receptor: The amount of clinical and demographic metadata varied by source and participant and was provided uncurated.

Each collaborating institution followed its own protocols to collect whole blood in K2EDTA tubes. For TCRbeta analysis, collaborators shipped samples as frozen whole blood, isolated PBMCs, or DNA extracted from either of those sample types. Note on this clone: There is no known antigen for this receptor. Nothing much larger sits one base from this clone, and base qualities are not available.

TCRbeta CDR3 regions were amplified from genomic DNA using the immunoSEQ Assay, a bias-controlled multiplex PCR. The paper's processing steps were these. Nucleated cell counts per sample were estimated from amplification of reference gene primers within the assay. To quantify the absolute abundance of each unique TCRbeta CDR3 rearrangement, sequence reads were collapsed and filtered. For each sample, productive Simpson clonality was calculated by taking the square root of Simpson's diversity index across productive rearrangements. This immuneACCESS table, as held by TCRdb, lists in-frame sequences with V and J called but not all clones. Of the missing ones, under half trace to an unresolved V gene in checked studies; the others have no known cause. Clonal size and the V and J genes are those of that table, whereas D and trimming came from the DNA. In this sample the table shows 55,000 or so clones, roughly 85% of which occur a single time. The ten largest clones add up to about 12% of the sample.

Reading from cysteine to phenylalanine, the CDR3 counts 15 amino acids. Of the read, only the CDR3 DNA is kept; its 45 bases are in frame from base 1. Compared with germline, V lacks 3 bases and J lacks 4 bases; bases without a gene match: 5. CDR1 and CDR2, looked up from the germline V gene, are SGDLS and YYNGEE. The sequenced sample consisted of peripheral blood. This chain joins TRBV9 to TRBJ2-7, and 12 bases in between align with TRBD2. The TCR was taken from a human donor in a cohort sampled during active COVID-19. The sequence in DNA is TGTGCCAGCAGCGCCCTAGCGGGAGGGCCGTACGAGCAGTACTTC. It translates to CASSALAGGPYEQYF.